This section outlines one T cell receptor (beta chain) sequence together with its context. There are a few counts of this clonotype. Its antigen is still unknown. Base-call qualities are not available, and no considerably larger clone is one nucleotide away. All donors were healthy Caucasians. Three pairs of female monozygotic twins, all aged roughly 18 to 29 years, were included in the twin cohort. Peripheral blood mononuclear cells were the source from which RNA for the TCR libraries was isolated. V lost 6 bases and J lost 0 bases; the stretch between them is 11 bases long. As encoded in the germline V gene, CDR1 is MNHEY while CDR2 is SVGAGI. Including the terminal cysteine and phenylalanine, the CDR3 comprises 14 residues. Of all the DNA, just the CDR3 is kept, 42 bases in frame from base 1. Libraries came from 5' RACE. The reads were generated on an Illumina HiSeq 2000. A universal primer binding site was introduced by template switching, and a unique molecular identifier was present in the final cDNA, enabling accurate counting of TCR cDNA molecules. Specific primers in the conserved constant-segment region were used to synthesize first-strand cDNA for TCR alpha and beta chains. To control for contamination, every cDNA library was double barcoded, receiving both a SMART-Mk sample barcode and Illumina barcodes. TruSeq adapter sequences, together with Illumina sample barcodes, were added in two successive PCR steps. The Illumina HiSeq platform was used with custom primers to sequence TCR alpha and beta cDNA libraries. The authors' pipeline ran thus. MiGEC was used to process raw reads and extract unique molecular identifiers, and MiXCR was used to find CDR3 positions. For each individual, recombination models were inferred using an EM algorithm with the repgenHMM and IGoR tools. The tcR package in R was used for shared clonotype analysis, with sharing normalized by the product of cloneset sizes. Out-of-frame nonproductive sequences were analyzed to study raw recombination free of thymic and clonal selection effects. TCRdb trimmed public reads at Q25 via fastp, called clones via MiXCR and kept in-frame beta chains. Rows with one shared CDR3 protein collapse into an entry with the most common genes and DNA. None of the V and J calls come from the authors' own analysis; TCRdb made them. This sample lists fewer than 800,000 distinct CDR3 sequences; about 7.1% were detected once. The ten top clones hold about 1.6% of the sample.

The sample comes from a study of identical twins (dated by TCRdb to 2015 to 2016). Turning to the overall study: The study deep-sequenced TCR alpha and beta repertoires from monozygotic twins, unrelated adults of various ages and cord blood to test whether fetal clonotypes persist. Replicate twin experiments were performed at different times using different library preparation protocols to rule out contamination. What the authors observed across the whole study: Because the same donors could not be followed over many years, the conclusions relied on cross-sectional statistical analysis. Abundant cord blood beta clonotypes carried fewer insertions; young adult naive repertoires showed a weaker similar trend, while memory repertoires showed none. In monozygotic twins, recombination models systematically underestimated out-of-frame TCR alpha sharing, but the models matched the sharing seen between unrelated individuals. Invariant T cells such as MAIT and iNKT could partly confound zero-insertion analyses, though diverse VJ usage argued against this for most clonotypes. A weaker excess of twin sharing was found in beta out-of-frame sequences because the signal-to-noise ratio was lowered by fewer shared sequences. Out-of-frame TCR alpha sequences shared between twins showed an excess of low generation-probability sequences compared with coincidental sharing between unrelated individuals.

These sequences were also reported in another study, on yellow fever vaccine responses in identical twins. The second paper states: The authors reported that the T cell response to vaccination in identical twins appeared partly convergent and partly personalized. In identical twins, the study followed T cell clones that responded to the vaccine with precision.

The chain links TRBV6-5 with TRBJ2-5; too little of a D gene remains to name it. The clonotype was recovered from a woman aged 18-29 years in good health. Sequenced: PBMCs. The DNA sequence is given as TGTGCCAGCAGGGTACATGAGTACCAAGAGACCCAGTACTTC. Its translation reads: CASRVHEYQETQYF.